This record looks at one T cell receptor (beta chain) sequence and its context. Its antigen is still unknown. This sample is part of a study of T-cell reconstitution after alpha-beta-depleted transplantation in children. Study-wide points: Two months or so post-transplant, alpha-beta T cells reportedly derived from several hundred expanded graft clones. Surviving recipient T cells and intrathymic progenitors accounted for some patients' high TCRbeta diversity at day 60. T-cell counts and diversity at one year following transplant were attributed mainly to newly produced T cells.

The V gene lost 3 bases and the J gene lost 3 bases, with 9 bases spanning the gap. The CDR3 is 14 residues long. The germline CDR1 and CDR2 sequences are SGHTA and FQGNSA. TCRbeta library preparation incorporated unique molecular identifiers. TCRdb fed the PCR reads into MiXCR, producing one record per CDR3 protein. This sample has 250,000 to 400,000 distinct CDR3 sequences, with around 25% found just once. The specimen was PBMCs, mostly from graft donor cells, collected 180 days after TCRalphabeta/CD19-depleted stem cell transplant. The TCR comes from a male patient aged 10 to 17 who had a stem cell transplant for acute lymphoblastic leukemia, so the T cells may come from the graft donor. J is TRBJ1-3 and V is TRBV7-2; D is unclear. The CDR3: CASSLQSGGNTIYF. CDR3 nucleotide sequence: TGTGCCAGCAGCTTGCAGTCTGGTGGAAACACCATATATTTT.